This TCR beta chain emerged from a study of identical twins listed by TCRdb under 2016. Looking at the study overall: To test whether fetal clonotypes persist, the study used deep sequencing on TCR alpha and beta repertoires from monozygotic twins, unrelated adults of various ages, and cord blood. To rule out contamination, the twin experiments were replicated at different times with different library preparation protocols. The investigation overall reported the following: Out-of-frame TCR alpha sharing in monozygotic twins was systematically underestimated by recombination models, whereas sharing between unrelated individuals was in agreement with the recombination models. Zero-insertion analyses could be partly confounded by invariant T cells such as MAIT and iNKT, though diverse VJ usage argued against such confounding for most clonotypes. A weaker excess of twin sharing was found in beta out-of-frame sequences because the signal-to-noise ratio was lowered by fewer shared sequences. Compared with coincidental sharing between unrelated individuals, an excess of low generation-probability sequences was observed among out-of-frame TCR alpha sequences shared between twins. Fewer insertions were carried by abundant cord blood beta clonotypes; a weaker similar trend was observed in young adult naive repertoires, while no such trend was observed in memory repertoires. Conclusions relied on cross-sectional statistical analysis, since the same donors could not be followed over many years.

Turning to this clonotype: Its antigen has not been determined. No quality values exist for individual bases; no much larger clone is one base distant.

All donors were healthy Caucasians. The study also sequenced three unrelated non-twin adults: a male aged 18 to 29, a male aged 50 to 60 and a female aged 50 to 60. Miltenyi CD45RO+ enrichment and human naive T-cell isolation kits were used to isolate memory (CD45RO+) and naive T cells from PBMC. The library was made by 5' RACE. The instrument given in TCRdb is Illumina HiSeq 2000. A universal primer binding site was introduced by template switching, and a unique molecular identifier was present in the final cDNA, enabling accurate counting of TCR cDNA molecules. Specific primers in the conserved constant-segment region were used to synthesize first-strand cDNA for the TCR alpha and beta chains. To control for contamination, every cDNA library was double barcoded, receiving both a SMART-Mk sample barcode and Illumina barcodes. TruSeq adapter sequences, together with Illumina sample barcodes, were added in two successive PCR steps. The TCR alpha and beta cDNA libraries were sequenced on the Illumina HiSeq platform using custom primers. On the study's bioinformatics: MiGEC processed the raw reads to extract unique molecular identifiers, while MiXCR was used to determine the CDR3 positions. For each individual, recombination models were inferred using an EM algorithm with the repgenHMM and IGoR tools. Shared clonotype analysis was performed with the tcR package in R, normalizing sharing by the product of cloneset sizes. To study raw recombination without the effects of thymic and clonal selection, out-of-frame nonproductive sequences were analyzed. The raw public data were reprocessed by TCRdb itself: fastp quality trimming at Q25, MiXCR clonotype calling, in-frame beta chains only. CDR3 protein duplicates are merged, each entry listing the most common genes and DNA. The V and J calls, along with clone size, are taken from TCRdb and not from the paper's own processing. A total of around 370,000 distinct CDR3 sequences appear in this sample, approximately 9.1% of them only once. Clones ranked in the top ten supply under 10% of the sample.

Measured from the cysteine to the phenylalanine, the CDR3 is 16 residues long. The only DNA kept is the CDR3, 48 bases in frame from the first base. CDR1 and CDR2 are read off the germline V gene as KGHDR and SFDVKD. The germline V and J ends show losses of 7 bases and 8 bases respectively, and no gene match explains 12 bases of the junction. Sample: naive T cells sorted from blood. What the cell subset or site label conveys for this sample: cells isolated with a human naive T-cell isolation kit. The TCR originated in a woman between 45 and 65 years old in good health. Here the chain combines TRBV24-1 and TRBJ2-1; 11 bases in the middle match TRBD2. The CDR3 region reads CATSPGLAERRDEQFF. The DNA sequence reads TGTGCCACCAGCCCGGGACTAGCGGAGCGACGGGATGAGCAGTTCTTC.